This T cell receptor (beta chain) was captured in a study of blood T cell repertoires in COVID-19. About the study: COVID-19 samples collected from the United States, Italy and Spain covered acute and convalescent phases. T cells, B-cell-depleted T cells, or PBMCs supplied cDNA or gDNA.

Original data processing: Reference gene primer amplification in the assay estimated nucleated cell counts. Measured with immunoSEQ multiplex PCR; TCRdb has only the in-frame clones, and not every one. That table furnishes V, J and clone size, whereas the DNA furnished D and trimming. The table records roughly 140,000 clones, roughly 88% of them present only once. V lost 7 bases and J 0 bases, leaving 18 bases between the germline ends. Germline loops: CDR1 SEHNR, CDR2 FQNEAQ (reference sequence). The CDR3 sequence is 16 residues long. This clone was seen more than once but under ten times. Sequenced sample: peripheral blood. This sequence originates from a man in his 60s with active or convalescent COVID-19. The chain employs TRBV7-9 and TRBJ1-2, with a possible D match to TRBD1 (5 bases). This chain's CDR3 is CASTPGLPRTNYGYTF. CDR3 nucleotide sequence: TGTGCCAGCACCCCGGGACTTCCAAGGACTAACTATGGCTACACCTTC.